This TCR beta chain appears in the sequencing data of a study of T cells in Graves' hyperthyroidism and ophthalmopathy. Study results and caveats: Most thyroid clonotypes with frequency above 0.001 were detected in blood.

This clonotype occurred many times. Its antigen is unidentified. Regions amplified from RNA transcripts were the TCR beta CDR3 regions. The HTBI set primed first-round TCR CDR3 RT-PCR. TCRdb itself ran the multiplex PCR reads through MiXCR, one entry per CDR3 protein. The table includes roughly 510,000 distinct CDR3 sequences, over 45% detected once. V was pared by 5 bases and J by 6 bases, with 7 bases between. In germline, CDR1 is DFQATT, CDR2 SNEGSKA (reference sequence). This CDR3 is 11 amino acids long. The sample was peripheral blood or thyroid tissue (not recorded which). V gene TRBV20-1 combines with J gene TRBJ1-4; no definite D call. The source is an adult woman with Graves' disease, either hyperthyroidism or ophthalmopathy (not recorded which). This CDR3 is CSAESDEKLFF. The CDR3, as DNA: TGCAGTGCTGAATCAGATGAAAAACTGTTTTTT.